This paragraph reports one T cell receptor (beta chain). The source of the sample is a study of cytomegalovirus exposure and HLA in healthy donors. The study ran its PCR with 60 Vbeta and 13 Jbeta primers. Assay: immunoSEQ multiplex PCR; the TCRdb copy retains only in-frame clones and omits some. This repertoire shows hundreds of thousands of clones, over 80% found once; its top ten account for about 6.4%. CDR1 is SGDLS, CDR2 YYNGEE, per germline. CDR3 length equals 15 residues. Trimming removed 0 bases from V and 4 bases from J; junction bases left unmatched: 3. The TCR sequence derives from a man aged 40-55 years in good health and CMV-seropositive. Sequenced sample: PBMCs. The genes are TRBV9 and TRBJ1-2; 10 nucleotides align to TRBD1. The CDR3 reads CASSVGQGASYGYTF. The CDR3 DNA follows: TGTGCCAGCAGCGTAGGACAGGGGGCTTCCTATGGCTACACCTTC. Full variable domain (remainder filled in from reference TRBV9 and TRBJ1-2): DSGVTQTPKHLITATGQRVTLRCSPRSGDLSVYWYQQSLDQGLQFLIQYYNGEERAKGNILERFSAQQFPDLHSELNLSSLELGDSALYFCASSVGQGASYGYTFGSGTRLTVV.